This T cell receptor (beta chain) emerged from a study of blood T cell repertoires in COVID-19. Whole-study context: Material from acute and convalescent COVID-19 was sourced from the United States, Italy and Spain. PBMCs, B-cell-depleted T cells, or T cells provided the cDNA or gDNA that made up the material.

In the original processing: Amplified reference gene primers provided the basis for estimating nucleated cell counts. Sequencing used immunoSEQ multiplex PCR; TCRdb keeps in-frame clones, though not all of them. Clone size and the V and J calls come from that table; the DNA yielded D and trimming. The sample holds under 500,000 clones; around 89% are singletons and the top ten take 4% to 4.5%. The CDR3 runs 18 residues. Trimming took 1 base from V and 6 from J; bases not matched to a gene: 15. Looked up from germline, CDR1 is SGHVS and CDR2 is FQNEAQ. The V and J genes are TRBV7-8 and TRBJ2-3; the match to TRBD2 covers 8 bases. Sequencing was carried out using peripheral blood. This sequence originates from a woman aged 25 to 45 with acute or convalescent COVID-19. CDR3 in amino acids: CASSLESRGALGMDTQYF. The CDR3, as DNA: TGTGCCAGCAGCTTAGAGTCGCGGGGGGCCCTGGGAATGGATACGCAGTATTTT.